The next 2 T cell receptor beta chains were all read from a single sample in a study of blood T cell repertoires in COVID-19. The assay was immunoSEQ multiplex PCR, and TCRdb's table has in-frame clones only and misses some. The sample yields roughly 87,000 clones, roughly 84% seen once. Sequencing input: peripheral blood. The receptors were gathered from a woman in her sixties with acute or convalescent COVID-19.

The chain couples TRBV24-1 to TRBJ1-6, with 7 positions matching TRBD1. Looked up from germline, CDR1 is KGHDR and CDR2 is SFDVKD. Trimming at V came to 6 bases and at J to 5 bases, leaving 3 bases not matched to a gene. This CDR3 is 14 amino acids long. CDR3 nucleotide sequence: TGTGCCACCAGTCTAGGACAGGATAATTCACCCCTCCACTTT. It encodes CATSLGQDNSPLHF.

V and J are TRBV28 and TRBJ2-5; D remains unclear. CDR1 MDHEN and CDR2 SYDVKM come from the germline V gene. The CDR3 runs to 13 residues. Trimming stripped 2 bases from V and 5 bases from J, with 9 bases between. CDR3 nucleotides: TGTGCCAGCAGTTTACCAGTGAGGGAGACCCAGTACTTC. Translation: CASSLPVRETQYF. The full variable domain, its missing parts supplied by reference TRBV28 and TRBJ2-5, is DVKVTQSSRYLVKRTGEKVFLECVQDMDHENMFWYRQDPGLGLRLIYFSYDVKMKEKGDIPEGYSVSREKKERFSLILESASTNQTSMYLCASSLPVRETQYFGPGTRLLVL.